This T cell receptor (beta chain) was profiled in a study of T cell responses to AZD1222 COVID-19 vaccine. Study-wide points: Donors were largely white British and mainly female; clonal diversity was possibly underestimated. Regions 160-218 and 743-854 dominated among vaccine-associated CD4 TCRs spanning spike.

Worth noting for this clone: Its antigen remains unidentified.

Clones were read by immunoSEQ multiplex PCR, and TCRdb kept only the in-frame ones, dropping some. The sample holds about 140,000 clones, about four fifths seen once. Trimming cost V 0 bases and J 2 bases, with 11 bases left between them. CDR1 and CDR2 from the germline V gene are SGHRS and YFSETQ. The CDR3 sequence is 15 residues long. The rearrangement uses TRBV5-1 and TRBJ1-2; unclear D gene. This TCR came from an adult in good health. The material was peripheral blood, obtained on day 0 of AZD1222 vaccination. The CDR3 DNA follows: TGCGCCAGCAGCTTGGGTTCGGGAGCAAACTATGGCTACACCTTC. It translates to CASSLGSGANYGYTF.